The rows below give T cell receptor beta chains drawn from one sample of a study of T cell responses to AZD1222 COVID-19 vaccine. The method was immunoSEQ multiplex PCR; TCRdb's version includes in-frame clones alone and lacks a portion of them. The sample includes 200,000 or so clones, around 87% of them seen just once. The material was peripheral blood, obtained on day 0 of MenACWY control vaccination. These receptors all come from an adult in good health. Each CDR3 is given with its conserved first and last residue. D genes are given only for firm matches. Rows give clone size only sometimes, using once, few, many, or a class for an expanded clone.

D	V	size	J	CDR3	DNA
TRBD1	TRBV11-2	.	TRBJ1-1	CASSLNRGGKNTEAFF	TGTGCCAGCAGCTTAAACAGGGGAGGTAAGAACACTGAAGCTTTCTTT
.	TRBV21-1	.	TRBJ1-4	CASSSRGRANEKLFF	TGTGCCAGCAGCAGCAGAGGGAGGGCTAATGAAAAACTGTTTTTT
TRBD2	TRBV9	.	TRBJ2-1	CASSGLAGGSNEQFF	TGTGCCAGCAGCGGCCTAGCGGGGGGTTCCAATGAGCAGTTCTTC
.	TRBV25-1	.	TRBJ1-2	CASSETGGYTF	TGTGCCAGCAGTGAGACTGGAGGCTACACCTTC
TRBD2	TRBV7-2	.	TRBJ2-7	CASSHSGTSVYEQYF	TGTGCCAGCAGCCACTCCGGGACTAGCGTCTACGAGCAGTACTTC
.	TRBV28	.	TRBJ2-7	CASGRGIYEQYF	TGTGCCAGCGGAAGGGGGATTTACGAGCAGTACTTC
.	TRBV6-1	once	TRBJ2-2	CASSDGGLGTGELFF	TGTGCCAGCAGTGATGGCGGGCTGGGCACCGGGGAGCTGTTTTTT
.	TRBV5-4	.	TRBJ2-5	CASNGDNLETQYF	TGTGCCAGCAATGGGGACAACTTAGAGACCCAGTACTTC
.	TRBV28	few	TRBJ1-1	CASSLFRERGPEAFF	TGTGCCAGCAGTTTATTTCGGGAGAGGGGCCCTGAAGCTTTCTTT
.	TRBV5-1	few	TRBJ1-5	CASSLDDSNQPQHF	TGCGCCAGCAGCTTGGATGACAGCAATCAGCCCCAGCATTTT
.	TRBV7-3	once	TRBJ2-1	CASSLNLRYEQFF	TGTGCCAGCAGCTTAAACCTCAGATATGAGCAGTTCTTC
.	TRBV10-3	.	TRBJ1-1	CAISDYGSRRTEAFF	TGTGCCATCAGTGATTATGGGAGTCGGCGCACTGAAGCTTTCTTT
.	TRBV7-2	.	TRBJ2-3	CASGGGWLLPDTQYF	TGTGCCAGTGGTGGGGGTTGGCTTCTCCCAGATACGCAGTATTTT
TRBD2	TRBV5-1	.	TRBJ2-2	CASRSSGSGNTGELFF	TGCGCCAGCAGATCTAGCGGGAGTGGGAACACCGGGGAGCTGTTTTTT
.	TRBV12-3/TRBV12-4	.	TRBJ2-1	CASSFIGVNEQFF	TGTGCCAGCAGTTTCATCGGGGTAAATGAGCAGTTCTTC
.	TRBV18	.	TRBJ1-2	CASSRSAGATISYTF	TGTGCCAGCTCTCGGAGCGCAGGAGCAACGATCAGCTACACCTTC